This note documents a single TCR beta chain sequence. This receptor's antigen is unknown. Base qualities are not at hand, and no much larger clone is one base apart. The meaning of the sample's time point label: baseline before first vaccination. The vaccinee samples were drawn from two UK trials, COV001 and COV002, one of which was a single-blind randomized controlled phase 2/3 trial testing AZD1222 (ChAdOx1 nCoV-19) in healthy adults. For TCRbeta chain sequencing, PBMC samples from trial participants were taken at day 0 and at day 28 after the second dose. This sample stems from a study of T cell responses to AZD1222 COVID-19 vaccine (dated by TCRdb to the early 2020s). Study-wide context: Because spike-specific TCR depth and breadth did not differ between the two schedules, AZD1222 recipients who got a second dose at roughly 4 weeks were pooled with those who got a second dose at roughly 12 weeks. A total of more than 230 trial participants underwent TCR sequencing, of whom about 210 had received two doses of AZD1222 and 26 had received two doses of the MenACWY control vaccine. Enrollment into the trials was organized by age into subgroups of 18-55, 56-69 and 70-plus years, and those subgroups contained approximately 160, 26 and 62 TCR-sequenced participants, respectively.

The full study reports these points: Participants were mostly white British, with more females than males. The authors suggested clonal diversity may have been underestimated. Conclusions about previously exposed vaccinees are limited because only a handful of AZD1222 recipients were SARS-CoV-2 seropositive at baseline. The vaccine-associated CD4 TCRs covered the entire spike protein, and the dominant responses fell in regions 160-218 and 743-854. Spike-specific TCR breadth and depth rose significantly after two AZD1222 doses compared with day 0 and with MenACWY recipients. Because no day 14 peak-response samples were available, repertoires were characterized only after the peak T cell response. Nearly half of unique spike-specific TCRs reportedly recognized epitopes outside regions mutated in the B.1.351 and B.1.1.7 variants. In the small 56-69-year group, the increase in depth fell short of significance, most likely because of low power.

The CDR3 regions of human TCRbeta chains were analyzed by immunosequencing. The authors processed their data as follows. TCRs in the repertoires were compared against a reference library of SARS-CoV-2-specific TCRs that had been generated with the MIRA antigen-specificity platform. Breadth was defined as the fraction of unique TCRs that were SARS-CoV-2-associated. Depth was defined as the fraction of total T cells that were SARS-CoV-2-associated. Using the MIRA data, every spike-specific TCR was mapped to the spike region that the TCR reacted to and assigned to either a CD4 or a CD8 class. Log10-transformed breadth and depth values were compared by one-way ANOVA with Sidak's multiple comparisons tests. Drawn from immuneACCESS, this table holds only the in-frame rearrangements with V and J called that TCRdb kept. Clones are partly lost; checked studies trace under half to an unresolved V gene and leave the rest unexplained. D and trimming come from the DNA, and the V and J calls and clone size come from that table. This sample has 100,000 to 150,000 clones in its table, and 88% of those were observed once. The ten biggest clones cover about 6% of the sample.

This specimen consisted of peripheral blood, obtained on day 0 of AZD1222 vaccination. This receptor was identified in an adult in good health.

The CDR3 here reads CASSYKAGFAEAFF. The DNA sequence reads TGTGCCAGCAGTTACAAGGCAGGGTTCGCTGAAGCTTTCTTT. The sequence links TRBV6-5 to TRBJ1-1; the D gene is perhaps TRBD1, from 5 matching bases. From a lookup of the germline V gene, CDR1 and CDR2 are MNHEY and SVGAGI. The CDR3 sequence holds 14 residues, the cysteine and phenylalanine included. Left in the record is the CDR3 DNA by itself, 42 bases read in frame from the first base. V lost 2 bases and J lost 6 bases; the stretch between them is 13 bases long.